A single sample gave rise to the 32 T cell receptor beta chains below, sequenced in a study of CD8 T cells in ankylosing spondylitis. One entry per CDR3 protein results from TCRdb running MiXCR on the 5' RACE reads. The data contain 500,000 to 650,000 distinct CDR3 sequences, about 5.2% of them singletons. Study-level findings and limits: A TCR beta motif of several highly homologous variants seemed to mark ankylosing spondylitis blood.

These TCRs are of unknown antigen specificity. The sequenced material came from blood, either unsorted or a sorted T cell fraction (not recorded which). Source of these receptors: a male donor with ankylosing spondylitis.

This chain uses TRBV4-2 with TRBJ1-2; D is ambiguous. Germline-derived CDR1 and CDR2 are LGHNA and YNFKEQ. This CDR3 is built from 15 residues. The V end lost 1 base, the J end lost 2 bases, and 11 bases lay between the germline ends. In DNA, the CDR3 is TGTGCCAGCAGCCAAGGGGAGGGTACCAACTATGGCTACACCTTC. Amino acid sequence: CASSQGEGTNYGYTF.

This clonotype came up many times. The J gene is TRBJ2-2, the V gene TRBV29-1; D perhaps matches TRBD1 (5 bases). Germline V lookup: CDR1 SQVTM, CDR2 ANQGSEA. CDR3 length equals 14 residues. V was cut by 7 bases and J by 5 bases, with 17 bases left in between. The CDR3 sequence: CSALKGKGTGELFF. Here the CDR3 DNA reads TGCAGCGCGCTAAAGGGGAAGGGGACCGGGGAGCTGTTTTTT.

This clonotype was found many times. This sequence joins TRBV20-1 and TRBJ2-2; D not certain. The germline CDR1 and CDR2 sequences are DFQATT and SNEGSKA (reference sequence). CDR3 size: 15 residues. Trimming took off 5 bases at V and 0 bases at J, with 13 bases between the two ends. The DNA of the CDR3 is TGCAGTGCTCGTAAGGGAATCCCGAACACCGGGGAGCTGTTTTTT. Its protein product is CSARKGIPNTGELFF.

In this sample, this clonotype turned up many times. This rearrangement joins TRBV5-1 to TRBJ1-2; the match to TRBD1 covers 12 bases. The junction had 10 bases not matched to a gene; V was cut back by 4 bases and J by 6 bases. Germline CDR1 and CDR2: SGHRS and YFSETQ. CDR3 length equals 16 residues. The CDR3 DNA follows: TGCGCCAGCAGCCTGGGAGGGACAGGGGGCTCTGATGGCTACACCTTC. Amino acids: CASSLGGTGGSDGYTF.

This clonotype was seen many times. The chain joins TRBV20-1 to TRBJ2-6, with no clear D. This CDR3 is 14 amino acids long. Germline assignment: CDR1 DFQATT and CDR2 SNEGSKA (reference sequence). Trimming pared 3 bases from V and 0 bases from J, leaving 6 bases between. This CDR3 reads CSARSASGANVLTF. The CDR3 nucleotides read TGCAGTGCTAGGTCGGCCTCTGGGGCCAACGTCCTGACTTTC.

Ten or more counts support this clonotype. The V call is TRBV27, the J call TRBJ2-1, with a tentative D call TRBD1 (6 bases). This CDR3 is built from 15 residues. V lost 7 bases to trimming and J lost 6 bases, with 19 bases between them. CDR1 is MNHEY, CDR2 SMNVEV, per germline (reference sequence). CDR3 residues: CASMPFEWGPNEQFF. The CDR3 DNA reads as TGTGCCAGCATGCCTTTCGAGTGGGGGCCCAATGAGCAGTTCTTC.

This clonotype occurred many times. The CDR3 here is CASSGGASYEQYF. In nucleotides, the CDR3 is TGCGCCAGCAGCGGGGGAGCCTCCTACGAGCAGTACTTC. V is TRBV5-1 and J is TRBJ2-7, with D perhaps assigned TRBD1 or TRBD2 (5 bases each). Germline CDR1 is SGHRS and CDR2 is YFSETQ. The germline V and J ends were trimmed by 4 bases and 0 bases, with 8 bases remaining between them. The CDR3 sequence is 13 residues long. The full variable domain, in which reference TRBV5-1 and TRBJ2-7 provide the parts outside the CDR3, is KAGVTQTPRYLIKTRGQQVTLSCSPISGHRSVSWYQQTPGQGLQFLFEYFSETQRNKGNFPGRFSGRQFSNSRSEMNVSTLELGDSALYLCASSGGASYEQYFGPGTRLTVT.

This clonotype was recorded at least ten times. The junction differs from germline at one of its ends, possibly a read error. The V and J genes are TRBV6-1 and TRBJ2-7, with a weak D call TRBD1 (6 bases). The CDR3 spans 13 residues. Germline V lookup: CDR1 MNHNS, CDR2 SASEGT. DNA for the CDR3: TGTGCCAGCAGACAAACTCAGAGGCCAGGGGTCCACTTC. This encodes CASRQTQRPGVHF.

This clonotype has only a few counts. V gene TRBV7-2 combines with J gene TRBJ2-2, with a possible D match to TRBD2 (6 bases). The V and J ends lost 11 bases and 0 bases respectively, with 13 bases between them. Looked up from germline, CDR1 is SGHTA and CDR2 is FQGNSA. The CDR3 covers 14 residues. The DNA of the CDR3 is TGTGCCGGTGCCCTAGCGCCGAACACCGGGGAGCTGTTTTTT. Translated, it gives CAGALAPNTGELFF. Drawing the rest from reference TRBV7-2 and TRBJ2-2, the complete variable domain is GAGVSQSPSNKVTEKGKDVELRCDPISGHTALYWYRQSLGQGLEFLIYFQGNSAPDKSGLPSDRFSAERTGGSVSTLTIQRTQQEDSAVYLCAGALAPNTGELFFGEGSRLTVL.

This clonotype came up many times. The rearrangement links TRBV6-1 to TRBJ2-3; D unclear. The CDR3 has 15 amino acids. Germline V gene sequence: CDR1 MNHNS, CDR2 SASEGT. V was pared by 4 bases and J by 4 bases, with 15 bases between. DNA for the CDR3: TGTGCCAGCAGTGCCTCCGCATCTCCGGCAGATACGCAGTATTTT. Its protein product is CASSASASPADTQYF.

This clonotype was counted at least ten times. The chain carries TRBV20-1 and TRBJ2-5, with D uncertain. CDR3 size: 13 residues. Germline-derived CDR1 and CDR2 are DFQATT and SNEGSKA (reference sequence). The ends were cut back, 3 bases at V and 5 bases at J, with 13 bases in the middle. CDR3 sequence: CSASSPARETQYF. The DNA for the CDR3 is TGCAGTGCTAGTTCCCCAGCGAGGGAGACCCAGTACTTC.

This clonotype was counted at least ten times. The chain combines TRBV6-2 or TRBV6-3 with TRBJ2-4, with D tentatively TRBD2 (7 bases). The CDR3 runs 12 residues. The V gene lost 11 bases and the J gene lost 8 bases, with 16 bases spanning the gap. The germline CDR1 and CDR2 sequences are MNHEY and SVGEGT. The CDR3 nucleotides read TGTGCCGGGGGGGCGCCCCACCACATTCAGTACTTC. Its protein is CAGGAPHHIQYF.

A few counts support this clonotype. V gene TRBV2 combines with J gene TRBJ1-5, with 8 bases that match TRBD1. V was pared by 6 bases and J by 3 bases, with 7 bases of the junction left unmatched. Germline values: CDR1 SNHLY, CDR2 FYNNEI. The CDR3 is 15 amino acids. CDR3 sequence: CASSGRTGINQPQHF. CDR3 nucleotides: TGTGCCAGCAGCGGGAGGACAGGGATCAATCAGCCCCAGCATTTT. Filled out from reference TRBV2 and TRBJ1-5, the complete variable domain reads EPEVTQTPSHQVTQMGQEVILRCVPISNHLYFYWYRQILGQKVEFLVSFYNNEISEKSEIFDDQFSVERPDGSNFTLKIRSTKLEDSAMYFCASSGRTGINQPQHFGDGTRLSIL.

This clonotype has at least ten counts. V gene TRBV20-1 combines with J gene TRBJ2-2; D ambiguous. The CDR3 loop spans 14 amino acids. V lost 0 bases and J lost 4, with 9 bases in between. Germline V gene data show CDR1 as DFQATT and CDR2 as SNEGSKA (reference sequence). The DNA of the CDR3 is TGCAGTGCTAGAGATCAGAGTCGCACCGGGGAGCTGTTTTTT. Residues: CSARDQSRTGELFF.

This clonotype was detected a few times. This rearrangement joins TRBV7-9 to TRBJ1-4, with TRBD1 identical over 9 bases. There are 14 residues in the CDR3. The junction had 7 bases not matched to a gene; V was cut back by 6 bases and J by 8 bases. Germline V gene lookup returns CDR1 SEHNR and CDR2 FQNEAQ (reference sequence). CDR3 nucleotide sequence: TGTGCCAGCAGTACCGGGACAGGGAAGGAAAAACTGTTTTTT. Encoded protein: CASSTGTGKEKLFF.

This clonotype has ten or more counts. This sequence joins TRBV6-1 and TRBJ1-1; possible D gene TRBD1, 5 bases. The CDR3 spans 14 residues. Between the trimmed V and J ends, which lost 10 bases and 2 bases, there was a span of 17 bases. Germline V gives CDR1 MNHNS, CDR2 SASEGT. The CDR3 nucleotides are TGTGCCATCTCCCGGGACGGAATAAACACTGAAGCTTTCTTT. It encodes CAISRDGINTEAFF.

This clonotype occurred many times. The rearrangement uses TRBV6-5 and TRBJ1-5; D is unclear. Germline-derived CDR1 and CDR2 are MNHEY and SVGAGI. This CDR3 has 14 amino acids. V was pared by 0 bases and J by 3 bases, with 6 bases between. The CDR3 sequence: CASSYSSVNQPQHF. In DNA, the CDR3 is TGTGCCAGCAGTTACTCGTCAGTCAATCAGCCCCAGCATTTT.

This clonotype was detected many times. This chain uses TRBV5-1 with TRBJ2-3; no firm D call. Deletions cut 0 bases from V and 0 bases from J, with 11 bases between. Germline V gene lookup returns CDR1 SGHRS and CDR2 YFSETQ. The CDR3 is 16 residues long. CDR3 in amino acids: CASSLGQVTSTDTQYF. The CDR3 DNA reads as TGCGCCAGCAGCTTGGGGCAAGTAACTAGCACAGATACGCAGTATTTT.

This clonotype has ten or more counts. The chain combines TRBV5-4 with TRBJ1-1; D not certain. V gave up 0 bases and J gave up 0 bases, with 6 bases separating them. CDR3 length: 14 residues. Germline V lookup: CDR1 SGHNT, CDR2 YYREEE (reference sequence). CDR3 nucleotides: TGTGCCAGCAGCTTGGGGGCACTGAACACTGAAGCTTTCTTT. Amino acid sequence: CASSLGALNTEAFF.

The V gene is TRBV4-3, the J gene TRBJ2-7; the D gene is possibly TRBD1 (6 bases). This CDR3 has 15 residues. Trimming stripped 6 bases from V and 0 bases from J, with 15 bases between. CDR1 is LGHNA and CDR2 is YSLEER in the germline V gene. The CDR3 here is CASSQGSLRSYEQYF. The CDR3 DNA reads TGCGCCAGCAGTCAGGGGTCTTTGCGCTCCTACGAGCAGTACTTC.

The table lists this clonotype with many counts. The chain is built from TRBV7-9 and TRBJ2-1; no clear D. CDR1 and CDR2 (germline): SEHNR, FQNEAQ (reference sequence). The CDR3 has 17 residues. Trimming left V 4 bases short and J 7 bases short, with 23 bases between. The CDR3 loop reads CASSSPTPESTRNEQFF. In DNA form, the CDR3 reads TGTGCCAGCAGCTCACCTACTCCAGAATCGACCAGGAATGAGCAGTTCTTC.

The chain joins TRBV19 to TRBJ2-5; D is undetermined. Between the trimmed V and J ends, which lost 3 bases and 7 bases, there was a span of 12 bases. There are 13 residues in the CDR3. Germline CDR1 and CDR2: LNHDA and SQIVND (reference sequence). CDR3 residues: CASSILTGGTQYF. The CDR3 nucleotides read TGTGCCAGTAGTATTCTGACGGGCGGGACCCAGTACTTC.

About this clonotype: The junction shows a germline mismatch at one end, possibly a read error. V usage is TRBV20-1 and J usage is TRBJ1-5, with D possibly TRBD1 on 5 matching bases. The CDR3 extends over 17 amino acids. Germline V gene lookup returns CDR1 DFQATT and CDR2 SNEGSKA (reference sequence). The CDR3 DNA follows: TGCTGTGCTAGCGGGACCCTCGGAAGATTTAGCAATCAGCCCCAGCATTTT. Amino acid sequence: CCASGTLGRFSNQPQHF.

This clonotype has a count of ten or more. This sequence joins TRBV7-2 and TRBJ1-1; D is undetermined. Between the trimmed V and J ends, which lost 5 bases and 1 base, there was a span of 14 bases. The CDR3 consists of 15 residues. The germline CDR1 and CDR2 sequences are SGHTA and FQGNSA. CDR3 DNA: TGTGCCAGCAGCGCCGGACCCGGGGAGAACACTGAAGCTTTCTTT. Translated: CASSAGPGENTEAFF.

This clonotype was seen more than once but under ten times. The CDR3 here is CASSPGHRREQFF. The DNA for the CDR3 is TGTGCCAGCAGCCCGGGCCACCGGCGGGAGCAGTTCTTC. The chain combines TRBV9 with TRBJ2-1, with no clear D. Trimming took off 4 bases at V and 10 bases at J, with 15 bases between the two ends. The CDR3 has 13 amino acids. The germline V gene encodes CDR1 SGDLS and CDR2 YYNGEE.

This clonotype was observed many times. This chain uses TRBV4-3 with TRBJ2-1, with a weak D call TRBD1 (5 bases). The CDR3 runs 19 residues. Trimming left V 1 base short and J 0 bases short, with 19 bases between. CDR1 and CDR2 (germline): LGHNA, YSLEER. In DNA form, the CDR3 reads TGCGCCAGCAGCCAAGGCTACCCAAGACAGCTAAGCTCCTACAATGAGCAGTTCTTC. Amino acid sequence: CASSQGYPRQLSSYNEQFF.

This clonotype was counted many times. This sequence joins TRBV29-1 and TRBJ2-1; a possible D gene is TRBD2 (5 bases). Trimming pared 7 bases from V and 2 bases from J, leaving 12 bases between. The CDR3 spans 13 residues. Germline V gene lookup returns CDR1 SQVTM and CDR2 ANQGSEA. The CDR3 DNA sequence: TGCAGCGCCGGGTCGAGGGCCTACAATGAGCAGTTCTTC. Residues: CSAGSRAYNEQFF.

This clonotype showed up many times. The genes are TRBV9 and TRBJ2-7; no reliable D call. V lost 4 bases and J 5 bases, leaving 16 bases between the germline ends. Germline V gene sequence: CDR1 SGDLS, CDR2 YYNGEE. This CDR3 comprises 14 residues. CDR3 sequence: CASSLSTVGDEQYF. The DNA for the CDR3 is TGTGCCAGCAGCCTGTCGACGGTTGGTGACGAGCAGTACTTC.

This clonotype was counted at least ten times. The chain recombines TRBV5-1 with TRBJ1-1, with D maybe TRBD1 (6 bases). The V and J ends lost 0 bases and 5 bases respectively, with 14 bases between them. The CDR3 totals 15 residues. Germline loops: CDR1 SGHRS, CDR2 YFSETQ. The CDR3 DNA reads as TGCGCCAGCAGCTTGGACAGGGCTTTGGGTACTGAAGCTTTCTTT. It codes for CASSLDRALGTEAFF.

This clonotype was found many times. The gene calls are TRBV4-3 and TRBJ1-3; the D is unclear. This CDR3 is built from 15 residues. Germline V gives CDR1 LGHNA, CDR2 YSLEER. V was shortened by 0 bases and J by 1 base, with 7 bases between the two germline ends. The chain's CDR3 is CASSQEQFSGNTIYF. The CDR3 nucleotides are TGCGCCAGCAGCCAAGAACAGTTTTCTGGAAACACCATATATTTT.

This clonotype showed up many times. V gene TRBV20-1 combines with J gene TRBJ2-7, with D unresolved. The length of the CDR3 is 15 residues. The germline gives CDR1 DFQATT, CDR2 SNEGSKA (reference sequence). V was clipped by 1 base and J by 0 bases, with 13 bases between them. The CDR3 here is CSARVPTGYSYEQYF. CDR3 bases: TGCAGTGCTAGAGTTCCTACGGGTTACTCCTACGAGCAGTACTTC.

Ten or more counts support this clonotype. The chain couples TRBV9 to TRBJ1-1; a possible D gene is TRBD1 (6 bases). Per the germline V gene, CDR1 is SGDLS and CDR2 is YYNGEE. The V end was cut by 3 bases, the J end by 4 bases, with 10 bases between. The CDR3 has 13 amino acids. In DNA form, the CDR3 reads TGTGCCAGCAGCGCCAGGGGCTTCACTGAAGCTTTCTTT. It specifies CASSARGFTEAFF.